The 8 T cell receptor beta chains presented below share a single source sample, sequenced in a study of blood T cell repertoires in COVID-19. Profiled with immunoSEQ multiplex PCR; TCRdb holds only in-frame clones, not every one. This table has about 270,000 clones, 85% appearing once. The specimen sequenced was peripheral blood. These TCRs come from a human donor in a cohort sampled during active COVID-19.

The chain recombines TRBV15 with TRBJ2-1; TRBD1 might be the D (6 bases). Trimming removed 6 bases from V and 0 bases from J, with 15 bases in between. Germline assignment: CDR1 LNHNV and CDR2 YYDKDF (reference sequence). The CDR3 is made up of 16 amino acids. The CDR3: CATRPWGPSSYNEQFF. The CDR3 coding sequence is TGTGCCACCAGACCCTGGGGGCCCAGCTCCTACAATGAGCAGTTCTTC.

The gene calls are TRBV6-6 and TRBJ1-2; 9 bases are a match to TRBD1. CDR3 length: 13 amino acids. J gave up 6 bases and V 6 bases, and 5 bases lay outside the gene matches. Germline loops: CDR1 MNHNY, CDR2 SVGAGI (reference sequence). The CDR3 loop is CASRTDRGDGYTF. DNA for the CDR3: TGTGCCAGCAGGACGGACAGGGGCGATGGCTACACCTTC.

CDR3 in amino acids: CASSEWRVANQPQHF. The CDR3 nucleotides read TGTGCCAGCAGTGAATGGCGGGTTGCAAATCAGCCCCAGCATTTT. V is TRBV6-1 and J is TRBJ1-5, with D hard to call. CDR3 length: 15 amino acids. Germline CDR1 and CDR2: MNHNS and SASEGT. Trimming removed 2 bases at V and 4 bases at J, with 12 bases between.

The chain couples TRBV5-5 to TRBJ1-1, with D perhaps TRBD1 (5 bases). This CDR3 has 13 amino acids. The V gene's germline CDR1 is SGHKS and CDR2 YYEKEE (reference sequence). Trimming left V 2 bases short and J 6 bases short, with 11 bases between. CDR3 bases: TGTGCCAGCAGCTTAAGGGGCAGCGCTGAAGCTTTCTTT. Protein product: CASSLRGSAEAFF.

This chain uses TRBV4-1 with TRBJ1-2; D remains unclear. The V end was cut by 0 bases, the J end by 7 bases, with 12 bases between. Germline CDR1 reads MGHRA; CDR2 reads YSYEKL. The CDR3 runs to 14 residues. CDR3 in DNA: TGCGCCAGCAGCCAAGAACGTCGCGGGGTTGGCTACACCTTC. Translated, it gives CASSQERRGVGYTF.

The chain recombines TRBV18 with TRBJ2-1; no reliable D call. CDR1 KGHSH and CDR2 LQKENI come from the germline V gene. V was trimmed by 2 bases and J by 5 bases, leaving 7 bases between them. This CDR3 has 13 residues. Written as DNA, the CDR3 is TGTGCCAGCTCACCATCTGCTAACAATGAGCAGTTCTTC. Its translation: CASSPSANNEQFF.

The genes are TRBV7-3 and TRBJ2-3, with 9 bases lining up with TRBD1. With 4 bases clipped from V and 6 bases from J, the junction kept 8 bases outside the gene matches. The germline gives CDR1 SGHTA, CDR2 FQGTGA. CDR3 size: 15 residues. This CDR3 is CASSSTGGASDTQYF. CDR3 DNA sequence: TGTGCCAGCAGCTCAACAGGGGGCGCTTCCGATACGCAGTATTTT. The full variable domain, rest sourced from reference TRBV7-3 and TRBJ2-3, is GAGVSQTPSNKVTEKGKYVELRCDPISGHTALYWYRQSLGQGPEFLIYFQGTGAADDSGLPNDRFFAVRPEGSVSTLKIQRTERGDSAVYLCASSSTGGASDTQYFGPGTRLTVL.

This clone was detected only once. The V gene is TRBV5-1, the J gene TRBJ1-1; tentative D call: TRBD1 (5 bases). This CDR3 is built from 15 residues. The V end was cut by 4 bases, the J end by 6 bases, with 19 bases between. Looked up from germline, CDR1 is SGHRS and CDR2 is YFSETQ. CDR3 nucleotide sequence: TGCGCCAGCAGCCCGGCGGGGGTTCTCGAACCTGAAGCTTTCTTT. Amino acids: CASSPAGVLEPEAFF.